This TCR beta chain was found in a study of control samples from healthy donors and cancer patients. Libraries were prepared by immunoSEQ multiplex PCR; TCRdb keeps only in-frame clonotypes and omits some of them. The profile shows 110,000 or so clones, more than 85% of them singletons. The receptor's source is a woman aged 45-65 years in good health. The sequenced material came from blood.

The DNA for the CDR3 is TGCGCCAGCAGCTTACCGGACAGATTAGTGAACACTGAAGCTTTCTTT. Protein: CASSLPDRLVNTEAFF. This chain joins TRBV5-1 and TRBJ1-1; D might be TRBD1 (6 bases). The ends were cut back, 2 bases at V and 0 bases at J, with 14 bases in the middle. The CDR3 has 16 residues. Germline-derived CDR1 and CDR2 are SGHRS and YFSETQ.